This T cell receptor beta chain was recovered during a study of PD-L1 blockade in urothelial cancer. Study as a whole: Blood analyses occurred 3 weeks (second dose) and 6 weeks post treatment start.

Time point of the sample: pretreatment peripheral blood. Pretreatment and on-treatment blood mononuclear cell samples were taken, totaling between 1 and 8 time points per patient. Sequencing used immunoSEQ multiplex PCR; TCRdb keeps in-frame clones, though not all of them. The table has some 80,000 clones, about 85% seen once. The CDR3 sequence is 12 residues long. Trimming removed 3 bases from V and 10 bases from J, with 12 bases in between. CDR1 and CDR2 from the germline V gene are MNHEY and SVGAGI. This receptor was obtained from a man between 40 and 49 years old with urothelial cancer. The sequences come from PBMCs, collected around atezolizumab (anti-PD-L1) treatment. The chain employs TRBV6-5 and TRBJ1-1; perhaps TRBD1 as D (5 bases). The chain's CDR3 is CASSYFQGLAFF. In nucleotides, the CDR3 is TGTGCCAGCAGTTATTTTCAGGGTCTAGCTTTCTTT.